This is a list of T cell receptor beta chains from one sample in a study of shared clonotypes between healthy human individuals. Libraries were prepared by immunoSEQ multiplex PCR; TCRdb keeps only in-frame clonotypes and omits some of them. Of some 1 million clones listed, approximately 76% are singletons. The sample taken for sequencing was memory CD4+ T cells sorted from blood. Receptor source: a man younger than 35 in good health. Both conserved end residues are part of each CDR3.

CDR3aa,v_gene
CASSVDPAGLNGYTF,TRBV9
CASSSRGIQRPSAGEQYF,TRBV7-2
CAWSFTGGIGYTF,TRBV30
CATSRGYQGAAEAFF,TRBV15
CASSVDEGLQETQYF,TRBV9
CASSLAFSDTQYF,TRBV7-6
CAWRPRDRASYEQYF,TRBV30
CASSLTRGHAYEQYF,TRBV7-9
CAWSRGRAQNIQYF,TRBV30
CASSRPQLDNEQFF,TRBV19
CASSPRDRGVVEQFF,TRBV4-1
CASSLRYTEAFF,TRBV5-4
CASSVGPSQETQYF,TRBV9
CASSWTGSGSPLHF,TRBV7-3
CASSQDRGNDEQFF,TRBV27
CASRPGARETQYF,TRBV6-5
CASSFPGTGNYGYTF,TRBV5-1
CARRADSRNTEAFF,TRBV6-5
CASSQPPDLTDTQYF,TRBV28
CASSMGGSTDTQYF,TRBV5-1
CASSLGLAGFGEQFF,TRBV5-4
CAFGEGYEGEKLFF,TRBV30
CAISDGSYEQYF,TRBV10-3
CASSKGSHAKNIQYF,TRBV19
CASSPTPRVNTEAFF,TRBV2
CASSFQGRNEQFF,TRBV5-6
CASSITRGNNQPQHF,TRBV19
CATSTSGGAAGEQFF,TRBV10-2
CASRASYEQYF,TRBV28
CASSRGSTDTQYF,TRBV28
CASSPAPGGRPWDEQYF,TRBV11-2
CASSPTAGSYEQYF,TRBV18
CASSDSQGPTDTQYF,TRBV5-1
CASSLEGGAYTDTQYF,TRBV7-2
CASSPQRAGAETQYF,TRBV5-4
CASSESGPYEQYF,TRBV6-1
CASSLRGQGAIRTDTQYF,TRBV28